A selection of T cell receptor beta chains follows, all from one sample in a study of T cells in pancreatic ductal adenocarcinoma. Libraries were prepared by immunoSEQ multiplex PCR; TCRdb keeps only in-frame clonotypes and omits some of them. The sample contains 25,000 to 35,000 clones, more than 90% of which appear only once. Input material: PBMCs. These receptors came from a human donor with pancreatic ductal adenocarcinoma. Each CDR3 is given with its conserved first and last residue. The D gene is left open where the match is weak. The size of a clone is reported for some rows only, either as once, few or many, or as a class for expanded clones.

j_gene | d_gene | abundance | v_gene | CDR3nt | CDR3aa
TRBJ2-3 | NA | NA | TRBV15 | TGTGCCACCAGAAGAGAGGACCCAGATACGCAGTATTTT | CATRREDPDTQYF
TRBJ2-1 | TRBD2 | NA | TRBV19 | TGTGCCAGTAGTATAGGCACTAGCGGATACAATGAGCAGTTCTTC | CASSIGTSGYNEQFF
TRBJ2-1 | TRBD1 | once | TRBV5-4 | TGTGCCAGCAACTCACCGACAGGGTACAATGAGCAGTTCTTC | CASNSPTGYNEQFF
TRBJ2-3 | TRBD2 | NA | TRBV7-2 | TGTGCCAGCAGTACTAGCGGGAGCGCAGATACGCAGTATTTT | CASSTSGSADTQYF
TRBJ2-5 | NA | NA | TRBV7-6 | TGTGCCAGCAGCTTAGTCGGTGTGGAGACCCAGTACTTC | CASSLVGVETQYF
TRBJ2-5 | TRBD1 | NA | TRBV10-3 | TGTGCCATCAGTGACTCGGACAGGCAAGAGACCCAGTACTTC | CAISDSDRQETQYF
TRBJ1-5 | NA | few | TRBV5-6 | TGTGCCAGCAGCCGATACAGTCCCAATCAGCCCCAGCATTTT | CASSRYSPNQPQHF
TRBJ1-1 | TRBD1 | NA | TRBV6-6 | TGTGCCAGCAGCTCCGACAGGGGGCTTGAAGCTTTCTTT | CASSSDRGLEAFF
TRBJ1-5 | TRBD1 | NA | TRBV19 | TGTGCCAGTAGTATTGACAGGGGGAGCAATCAGCCCCAGCATTTT | CASSIDRGSNQPQHF
TRBJ2-1 | NA | NA | TRBV7-3 | TGTGCCAGCAGCTTAAGCTACCAATACAATGAGCAGTTCTTC | CASSLSYQYNEQFF
TRBJ2-7 | NA | NA | TRBV5-1 | TGCGCCAGCAGCCCAGGACGGATCTCCTACGAGCAGTACTTC | CASSPGRISYEQYF
TRBJ1-1 | NA | NA | TRBV6-5 | TGTGCCAGCAGTTCTAACACTGAAGCTTTCTTT | CASSSNTEAFF
TRBJ2-3 | TRBD1 | NA | TRBV15 | TGTGCCACCAGCAGACCTGACAGGGGGATCACAGATACGCAGTATTTT | CATSRPDRGITDTQYF
TRBJ2-3 | NA | NA | TRBV11-2 | TGTGCCAGCAGCTTGGGGAACAGGGTTGCTAGCACAGATACGCAGTATTTT | CASSLGNRVASTDTQYF
TRBJ1-1 | NA | NA | TRBV29-1 | TGCAGCGTGCGGGGTCCGCACCAAGCTTTCTTT | CSVRGPHQAFF
TRBJ2-2 | TRBD2 | NA | TRBV7-8 | TGTGCCAGCAGCTTAGAATTGAGACTAGCGGGAGGGAACGGGGAGCTGTTTTTT | CASSLELRLAGGNGELFF
TRBJ2-7 | NA | NA | TRBV5-3 | TGTGCCAGCAGCCAAAGAATCGCTTGGGAGCAGTACTTC | CASSQRIAWEQYF
TRBJ1-1 | NA | NA | TRBV5-1 | TGCGCCAGCAGCTCCCTCCAAGGTACTGAAGCTTTCTTT | CASSSLQGTEAFF
TRBJ1-3 | TRBD1 | NA | TRBV6-6 | TGTGCCAGCAGTACCGGGACAGCTCCTGGAAACACCATATATTTT | CASSTGTAPGNTIYF
TRBJ1-3 | TRBD1 | NA | TRBV19 | TGTGCCAGTTCCTACAGGGGTTCCTCTGGAAACACCATATATTTT | CASSYRGSSGNTIYF
TRBJ2-7 | TRBD1 | NA | TRBV2 | TGTGCCAGCAGTACGGAGACAGGGATCCCTTACGAGCAGTACTTC | CASSTETGIPYEQYF
TRBJ2-2 | NA | NA | TRBV7-2 | TGTGCCAGCAGCTTAGTAGGTCCCGGGGAGCTGTTTTTT | CASSLVGPGELFF
TRBJ1-5 | NA | NA | TRBV7-4 | TGTGCCAGCAGTGATTCGGCTCAGCCCCAGCATTTT | CASSDSAQPQHF
TRBJ1-5 | NA | NA | TRBV19 | TGTGCCAGTAGTATGTCCCGGGGGTGGAATCAGCCCCAGCATTTT | CASSMSRGWNQPQHF
TRBJ1-5 | NA | NA | TRBV4-2 | TGTGCCAGCAGCCAGGGGACCAGCAATCAGCCCCAGCATTTT | CASSQGTSNQPQHF
TRBJ2-5 | TRBD2 | once | TRBV25-1 | TGTGCCAGCATGAAAGCGGGAGGAGTAGAGACCCAGTACTTC | CASMKAGGVETQYF
TRBJ1-2 | TRBD1 | few | TRBV30 | TGTGCCTGGACACCGGACAGGGCTGGCTACACCTTC | CAWTPDRAGYTF
TRBJ1-2 | TRBD1 | NA | TRBV4-1 | TGCGCCAGCAGCCCAGGGGGGAGGGGCGGTGGCTACACCTTC | CASSPGGRGGGYTF
TRBJ2-7 | TRBD1 | NA | TRBV23-1 | TGCGCCAGCAGTCAATCGGTATCCGGGACAGGGGTACCCTACGAGCAGTACTTC | CASSQSVSGTGVPYEQYF
TRBJ2-3 | TRBD2 | NA | TRBV5-4 | TGTGCCAGCTACCAGCGGGGACTAGATACGCAGTATTTT | CASYQRGLDTQYF
TRBJ2-4 | NA | NA | TRBV15 | TGTGCCACCAGCGGGCGAGCAGGCCTCCTAGCCAAAAACATTCAGTACTTC | CATSGRAGLLAKNIQYF
TRBJ1-1 | NA | NA | TRBV28 | TGTGCCAGTCTAAAGTCTGTGACGGGTGAAGCTTTCTTT | CASLKSVTGEAFF
TRBJ1-5 | NA | NA | TRBV2 | TGTGCCAGCAGCAAGGACGTCAGGGGCGATGTGGCCCAGCATTTT | CASSKDVRGDVAQHF
TRBJ2-1 | TRBD2 | NA | TRBV7-9 | TGTGCCAGCAGCCCTAGCGGGAGGACCCGTGGTGAGCAGTTCTTC | CASSPSGRTRGEQFF
TRBJ2-5 | NA | NA | TRBV7-9 | TGTGCCAGCAGCCCACACCCTAGGAGGAGCTACCATCCCCAGTACTTC | CASSPHPRRSYHPQYF
TRBJ1-3 | NA | NA | TRBV5-6 | TGTGCCAGCAGCTTGGGGGACGTTGGAAACACCATATATTTT | CASSLGDVGNTIYF
TRBJ2-3 | TRBD2 | NA | TRBV15 | TGTGCCACCAGCAAAAGGAGCGGGAGGGTGACAGATACGCAGTATTTT | CATSKRSGRVTDTQYF
TRBJ1-5 | NA | NA | TRBV11-2 | TGTGCCAGCAGCTTGGGTCAGCGGCCTATAGCCCAGCATTTT | CASSLGQRPIAQHF
TRBJ2-3 | TRBD2 | once | TRBV11-1 | TGTGCCAGCAGCACTAGCGGCGCTAGCACAGATACGCAGTATTTT | CASSTSGASTDTQYF
TRBJ2-7 | NA | NA | TRBV4-3 | TGCGCCAGCAGCCAAAGGGACGGAATCTACGAGCAGTACTTC | CASSQRDGIYEQYF
TRBJ1-4 | NA | NA | TRBV5-1 | TGCGCCAGCAGGGGTTGGGCGTTGGATGAAAAACTGTTTTTT | CASRGWALDEKLFF
TRBJ1-3 | NA | NA | TRBV15 | TGTGCCACCAGTTCCCTGGGTAGGGGAAACACCATATATTTT | CATSSLGRGNTIYF
TRBJ1-3 | NA | NA | TRBV9 | TGTGCCAGCAGCGTAGCGGGGGGGAGGCCGTCTGGAAACACCATATATTTT | CASSVAGGRPSGNTIYF
TRBJ1-2 | NA | NA | TRBV28 | TGTGCCAGCGCCTCGCCAACTCCTGGGAGGAACTATGGCTACACCTTC | CASASPTPGRNYGYTF
TRBJ1-2 | NA | NA | TRBV2 | TGTGCCAGCAGTCAGACCGGGGCCTATGGCTACACCTTC | CASSQTGAYGYTF
TRBJ1-2 | NA | NA | TRBV5-4 | TGTGCCAGCAGCCCGACAGCCGGCCCGGCTAACTATGGCTACACCTTC | CASSPTAGPANYGYTF
TRBJ2-6 | TRBD1 | NA | TRBV28 | TGTGCCAGCAGTTCCTGGGGACAGGACCGGGCCAACGTCCTGACTTTC | CASSSWGQDRANVLTF